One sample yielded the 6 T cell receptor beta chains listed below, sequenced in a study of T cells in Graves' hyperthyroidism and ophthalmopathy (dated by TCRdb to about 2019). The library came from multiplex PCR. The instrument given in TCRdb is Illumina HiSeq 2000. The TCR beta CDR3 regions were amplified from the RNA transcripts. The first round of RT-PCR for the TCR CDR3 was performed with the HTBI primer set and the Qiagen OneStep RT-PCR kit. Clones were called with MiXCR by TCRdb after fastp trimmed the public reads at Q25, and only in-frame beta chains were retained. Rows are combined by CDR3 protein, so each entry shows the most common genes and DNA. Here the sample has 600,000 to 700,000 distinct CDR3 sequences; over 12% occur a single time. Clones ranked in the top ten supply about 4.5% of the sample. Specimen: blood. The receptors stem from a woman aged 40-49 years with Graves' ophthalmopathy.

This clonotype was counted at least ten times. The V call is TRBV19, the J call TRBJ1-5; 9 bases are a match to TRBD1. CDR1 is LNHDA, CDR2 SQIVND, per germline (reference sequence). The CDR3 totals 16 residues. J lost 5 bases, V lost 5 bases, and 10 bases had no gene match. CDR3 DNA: TGTGCCAGTAGTGCCCAGACAGGGGGGGGCCATCAGCCCCAGCATTTT. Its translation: CASSAQTGGGHQPQHF.

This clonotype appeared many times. The CDR3 reads CASSLARGLGEQYF. For the CDR3, the DNA is TGTGCCAGCAGCTTAGCTCGGGGACTCGGCGAGCAGTACTTC. V and J are TRBV7-9 and TRBJ2-7; D is perhaps TRBD2 (6 bases). The V gene's germline CDR1 is SEHNR and CDR2 FQNEAQ (reference sequence). With 0 bases removed from V and 6 bases from J, the gap between germline ends came to 12 bases. The CDR3 has 14 amino acids.

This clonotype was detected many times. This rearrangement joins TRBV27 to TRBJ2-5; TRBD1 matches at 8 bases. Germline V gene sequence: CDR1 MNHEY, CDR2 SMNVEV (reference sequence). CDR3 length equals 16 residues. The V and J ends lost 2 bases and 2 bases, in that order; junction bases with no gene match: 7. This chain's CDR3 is CASSLTPWDRQETQYF. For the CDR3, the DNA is TGTGCCAGCAGTTTAACGCCGTGGGACAGGCAAGAGACCCAGTACTTC.

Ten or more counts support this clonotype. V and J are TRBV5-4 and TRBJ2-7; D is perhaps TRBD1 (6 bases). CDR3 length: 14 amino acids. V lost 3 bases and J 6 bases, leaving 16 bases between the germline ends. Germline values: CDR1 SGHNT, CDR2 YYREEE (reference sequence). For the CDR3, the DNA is TGTGCCAGCAGCTCCGGTCAGGGGTGGGGCGAGCAGTACTTC. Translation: CASSSGQGWGEQYF.

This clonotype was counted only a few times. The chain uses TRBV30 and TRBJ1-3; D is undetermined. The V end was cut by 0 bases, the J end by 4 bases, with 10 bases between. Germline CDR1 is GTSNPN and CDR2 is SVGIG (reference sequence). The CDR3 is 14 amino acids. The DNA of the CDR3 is TGTGCCTGGAGTGTGGGATTTTTAGGAAACACCATATATTTT. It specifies CAWSVGFLGNTIYF.

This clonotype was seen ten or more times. CDR3 DNA: TGTGCCAGCAGCAGAAGGACAGGGCATGGCTACAATGAGCAGTTCTTC. This encodes CASSRRTGHGYNEQFF. This chain joins TRBV6-2 or TRBV6-3 and TRBJ2-1, with 8 nucleotides matching TRBD1. Germline values: CDR1 MNHEY, CDR2 SVGEGT. V lost 6 bases to trimming and J lost 3 bases; unmatched junction nucleotides: 10. This CDR3 region has 16 residues.